This passage covers 17 T cell receptor beta chains from one sample sequenced in a study of CD8 T cells in ankylosing spondylitis. TCRdb passed the 5' RACE reads through MiXCR, listing each CDR3 protein once. The sample shows under 950,000 distinct CDR3 sequences, roughly 19% of them seen only once. These TCRs' antigens remain unknown. Study findings and constraints: Ankylosing spondylitis blood appeared to carry a characteristic TCR beta motif of several highly homologous variants.

Sequenced material: blood, either unsorted or a sorted T cell fraction (not recorded which). The receptors stem from a male donor with ankylosing spondylitis.

The sample holds a few counts of this clonotype. The chain is built from TRBV14 and TRBJ1-1, with unresolved D. The CDR3 is made up of 15 amino acids. Trimming pared 0 bases from V and 6 bases from J, leaving 14 bases between. Germline V gene lookup returns CDR1 SGHDN and CDR2 FVKESK. The CDR3 is CASSQDFTPRAEAFF. The CDR3 region has the DNA TGTGCCAGCAGCCAAGATTTCACCCCTAGGGCTGAAGCTTTCTTT.

Here the CDR3 DNA reads TGTGCCAGCAGTTATACGGGGAGCGGAGGGGAGCAGTTCTTC. Translated: CASSYTGSGGEQFF. The gene calls are TRBV6-2 or TRBV6-3 and TRBJ2-1; perhaps TRBD2 as D (6 bases). In germline, CDR1 is MNHEY, CDR2 SVGEGT. This CDR3 is built from 14 residues. Trimming removed 3 bases at V and 10 bases at J, with 16 bases between.

The chain carries TRBV6-5 and TRBJ1-5; possible D gene TRBD1, 5 bases. V was trimmed by 2 bases and J by 4 bases, leaving 21 bases between them. This CDR3 region has 18 residues. Germline CDR1 reads MNHEY; CDR2 reads SVGAGI. CDR3 sequence reads: CASSYIIFGLGLNQPQHF. Here the CDR3 DNA reads TGTGCCAGCAGTTACATTATTTTCGGGCTGGGGCTGAATCAGCCCCAGCATTTT.

This clonotype was observed a few times. This chain links TRBV12-3 or TRBV12-4 with TRBJ2-3, with D possibly matching TRBD2 (7 bases). Trimming stripped 8 bases from V and 4 bases from J, with 19 bases between. The CDR3 runs 15 residues. The CDR3 here is CASSTSGKGADTQYF. The CDR3 DNA reads as TGTGCCAGCTCTACAAGCGGGAAGGGGGCAGATACGCAGTATTTT.

The CDR3 loop reads CASSSGTGGAEAFF. For the CDR3, the DNA is TGTGCCAGCAGCTCCGGGACAGGGGGAGCTGAAGCTTTCTTT. The genes are TRBV7-6 and TRBJ1-1, with 11 bases lining up with TRBD1. The CDR3 consists of 14 residues. V gave up 4 bases and J gave up 6 bases; unmatched junction bases: 4. The germline V gene has CDR1 SGHVS and CDR2 FNYEAQ.

The gene calls are TRBV18 and TRBJ2-1; possibly TRBD1 or TRBD2 for D (6 bases each). CDR3 size: 15 residues. From germline, CDR1 is KGHSH and CDR2 LQKENI. The ends were cut back, 4 bases at V and 10 bases at J, with 20 bases in the middle. The CDR3: CASSRQVRGPGEQFF. In DNA form, the CDR3 reads TGTGCCAGCTCACGACAGGTACGGGGGCCTGGAGAGCAGTTCTTC. The full variable domain, with the rest looked up from reference TRBV18 and TRBJ2-1, is NAGVMQNPRHLVRRRGQEARLRCSPMKGHSHVYWYRQLPEEGLKFMVYLQKENIIDESGMPKERFSAEFPKEGPSILRIQQVVRGDSAAYFCASSRQVRGPGEQFFGPGTRLTVL.

The V and J genes are TRBV29-1 and TRBJ2-1; no firm D call. The CDR3 has 14 residues. V lost 4 bases to trimming and J lost 2 bases, with 12 bases between them. From germline, CDR1 is SQVTM and CDR2 ANQGSEA. The CDR3 sequence is CSVVVASPYNEQFF. The CDR3 DNA is TGCAGCGTTGTAGTCGCCTCTCCCTACAATGAGCAGTTCTTC.

The chain uses TRBV15 and TRBJ2-7; the D gene is possibly TRBD1 (6 bases). V was clipped by 0 bases and J by 4 bases, with 22 bases between them. The CDR3 totals 18 residues. Germline CDR1 is LNHNV and CDR2 is YYDKDF (reference sequence). The CDR3 nucleotides are TGTGCCACCAGCAGAGATAGCCCCGGGCAGGGGAAGCCTTACGAGCAGTACTTC. Protein product: CATSRDSPGQGKPYEQYF.

The V gene is TRBV29-1, the J gene TRBJ1-2, with D uncertain. V was clipped by 4 bases and J by 6 bases, with 15 bases between them. This CDR3 region has 13 residues. Looked up from germline, CDR1 is SQVTM and CDR2 is ANQGSEA. The CDR3 bases are TGCAGCGTTGCCCGACCGGGTGGGGATGGCTACACCTTC. Its protein product is CSVARPGGDGYTF.

This chain joins TRBV7-8 and TRBJ2-7; 11 bases fit TRBD1. The V gene's germline CDR1 is SGHVS and CDR2 FQNEAQ. V was clipped by 4 bases and J by 6 bases; unmatched bases: 11. CDR3 size: 16 residues. CDR3 nucleotide sequence: TGTGCCAGCAGCTCAATAAAAGGGACAGGGGGTTTCGAGCAGTACTTC. It translates to CASSSIKGTGGFEQYF.

This clonotype has a handful of counts. The CDR3 DNA follows: TGTGCCAGCACCACAGGACTAGCCTACACCGGGGAGCTGTTTTTT. Amino acids: CASTTGLAYTGELFF. V and J are TRBV12-3 or TRBV12-4 and TRBJ2-2; 8 bases are shared with TRBD2. The CDR3 covers 15 residues. The trim removed 7 bases at V and 3 bases at J, leaving 7 bases unmatched.

This chain connects TRBV27 to TRBJ2-7; D remains unclear. CDR3 length: 13 residues. Germline values: CDR1 MNHEY, CDR2 SMNVEV (reference sequence). Trimming removed 3 bases at V and 0 bases at J, with 6 bases between. CDR3 region: CASSFKDSYEQYF. CDR3 in DNA: TGTGCCAGCAGTTTCAAGGACTCCTACGAGCAGTACTTC.

This clonotype was detected once. The junction shows a germline mismatch at one end, possibly a read error. V gene TRBV20-1 combines with J gene TRBJ1-2; D remains ambiguous. CDR1 and CDR2 from the germline V gene are DFQATT and SNEGSKA (reference sequence). The CDR3 spans 15 residues. As DNA, the CDR3 is TGCAGTGCTAGAGATGCGGGAGGCGGGCAGCATGGCCACACCTTC. It is translated as CSARDAGGGQHGHTF.

The V gene is TRBV12-5, the J gene TRBJ2-5; D gene unclear. This CDR3 comprises 15 residues. CDR1 LGHNT and CDR2 FRNRAP come from the germline V gene. V was shortened by 6 bases and J by 2 bases, with 16 bases between the two germline ends. The CDR3 nucleotides read TGTGCTAGTGGCCGTAGTGGGGAATATCAAGAGACCCAGTACTTC. This translates into CASGRSGEYQETQYF.

The V gene is TRBV9, the J gene TRBJ2-4, with a weak D call TRBD2 (7 bases). V was trimmed by 0 bases and J by 3 bases, leaving 13 bases between them. This CDR3 contains 16 residues. The germline CDR1 and CDR2 sequences are SGDLS and YYNGEE. CDR3 loop: CASSVDGGAGKNIQYF. DNA of the CDR3: TGTGCCAGCAGCGTAGATGGGGGGGCGGGCAAAAACATTCAGTACTTC.

This clonotype was observed many times. The chain employs TRBV4-1 and TRBJ1-2; D gene ambiguous. Germline loops: CDR1 MGHRA, CDR2 YSYEKL. This CDR3 region has 14 residues. V lost 4 bases to trimming and J lost 6 bases, with 15 bases between them. CDR3: CASSRQLQRDGYTF. The CDR3 DNA reads as TGCGCCAGCAGCCGGCAGCTCCAGAGGGATGGCTACACCTTC.

There are a few counts of this clonotype. The chain uses TRBV5-5 and TRBJ2-3; 9 nucleotides match TRBD1. Trimming at V came to 3 bases and at J to 5 bases, leaving 7 bases not matched to a gene. The germline V gene encodes CDR1 SGHKS and CDR2 YYEKEE (reference sequence). This CDR3 region has 15 residues. In DNA, the CDR3 is TGTGCCAGCAGCTCCTTGACAGGGGGAGTAGATACGCAGTATTTT. Its translation is CASSSLTGGVDTQYF.